The 26 T cell receptor beta chains given below trace back to one sample, sequenced in a study of blood T cell repertoires in COVID-19. Repertoires were generated with immunoSEQ multiplex PCR, while TCRdb's copy carries only in-frame clones and drops some. Of around 220,000 clones listed, around 81% were seen once; the top ten hold around 7%. The sequencing sample was made of PBMCs or T cells enriched from blood (not recorded which). The receptors shown here come from a woman aged 40-49 years with acute COVID-19.

The gene calls are TRBV2 and TRBJ1-1; D not certain. The germline gives CDR1 SNHLY, CDR2 FYNNEI. Trimming cost V 6 bases and J 0 bases, with 20 bases left between them. The CDR3 length is 17 residues. CDR3 in DNA: TGTGCCAGCAGCTATCCAATGGGCCGACACCTGAACACTGAAGCTTTCTTT. Residues: CASSYPMGRHLNTEAFF.

This clone occurred a few times. The V and J genes are TRBV7-8 and TRBJ1-2, with TRBD1 matching 8 bases. The germline V gene has CDR1 SGHVS and CDR2 FQNEAQ. V shed 5 bases and J 4 bases; nucleotides not matched to a gene: 3. This CDR3 spans 13 amino acids. The CDR3 spells CASSTTGGYGYTF. The CDR3, as DNA: TGTGCCAGCAGCACCACAGGGGGCTATGGCTACACCTTC.

This chain connects TRBV7-3 to TRBJ2-3; no clear D gene. Trimming left V 5 bases short and J 1 base short, with 4 bases between. This CDR3 has 12 residues. Looked up from germline, CDR1 is SGHTA and CDR2 is FQGTGA. The CDR3 DNA is TGTGCCAGCAGCCGGGGCACAGATACGCAGTATTTT. Translation: CASSRGTDTQYF.

The chain couples TRBV5-4 to TRBJ1-1; D is ambiguous. This CDR3 has 14 residues. Looked up from germline, CDR1 is SGHNT and CDR2 is YYREEE (reference sequence). Trimming stripped 0 bases from V and 1 base from J, with 7 bases between. CDR3 region: CASSLGAGNTEAFF. CDR3 sequence (DNA): TGTGCCAGCAGCTTGGGGGCAGGGAACACTGAAGCTTTCTTT.

This chain connects TRBV28 to TRBJ1-1; 7 nucleotides match TRBD1. The CDR3 has 13 residues. Losses at the gene ends were 6 bases for V and 4 bases for J; bases not matched to a gene: 5. Germline CDR1 reads MDHEN; CDR2 reads SYDVKM. Here the CDR3 DNA reads TGTGCCAGCAGGAATACAGGGGTCACTGAAGCTTTCTTT. This codes for CASRNTGVTEAFF.

V and J are TRBV6-5 and TRBJ2-1, with TRBD2 matching 12 bases. The V gene's germline CDR1 is MNHEY and CDR2 SVGAGI. The CDR3 sequence is 15 residues long. The trim removed 2 bases at V and 7 bases at J, leaving 3 bases unmatched. The CDR3 reads CASSYRLAGENEQFF. The CDR3 DNA is TGTGCCAGCAGTTACAGACTAGCGGGGGAGAATGAGCAGTTCTTC.

This clone appeared a few times. The CDR3 DNA follows: TGTGCCAGTAAACAGTACAGGGACGTCGGCACCATATATTTT. Its translation is CASKQYRDVGTIYF. The V gene is TRBV19, the J gene TRBJ1-3; maybe TRBD1 (6 bases). The CDR3 extends over 14 amino acids. V dropped 7 bases and J dropped 9 bases, with 19 bases sitting between them. Germline V lookup: CDR1 LNHDA, CDR2 SQIVND (reference sequence).

The CDR3 reads CASSSAGTSGSSYNEQFF. CDR3 nucleotides: TGTGCCAGCAGTTCCGCCGGGACTAGCGGGAGCTCCTACAATGAGCAGTTCTTC. V usage is TRBV28 and J usage is TRBJ2-1, with 14 bases that match TRBD2. Germline trimming cut 4 bases from V and 0 bases from J; bases unmatched to any gene: 5. Germline-derived CDR1 and CDR2 are MDHEN and SYDVKM. This CDR3 is built from 18 residues.

The rearrangement links TRBV6-5 to TRBJ2-7; weak D call: TRBD2 (5 bases). This CDR3 comprises 11 residues. In germline, CDR1 is MNHEY, CDR2 SVGAGI. With 5 bases removed from V and 7 bases from J, the gap between germline ends came to 9 bases. The CDR3 region has the DNA TGTGCCAGCAGTACCACGGGGGAGCAGTACTTC. Protein product: CASSTTGEQYF.

This clone was counted only a few times. The chain couples TRBV7-2 to TRBJ2-7; D is possibly TRBD2 (6 bases). Trimming removed 1 base at V and 5 bases at J, with 9 bases between. This CDR3 region has 13 residues. CDR1 is SGHTA and CDR2 is FQGNSA in the germline V gene. The CDR3 sequence is CASSLVLANEQYF. The CDR3 DNA reads as TGTGCCAGCAGCTTAGTACTAGCCAACGAGCAGTACTTC.

This clone was picked up one time. This chain connects TRBV3-1 (or the pseudogene TRBV3-2) to TRBJ2-7; D ambiguous. There are 15 residues in the CDR3. V lost 0 bases to trimming and J lost 7 bases, with 16 bases between them. Germline loops: CDR1 LGHDT, CDR2 YNNKEL (reference sequence). The CDR3 DNA reads TGTGCCAGCAGCCAAGATCTAGTGGCAGCCCTTGAGCAGTACTTC. Protein product: CASSQDLVAALEQYF.

The chain employs TRBV5-8 and TRBJ1-2, with a weak D call TRBD1 (5 bases). Germline values: CDR1 SGHTS, CDR2 YDEGEE. The CDR3 is 14 residues long. The V end was cut by 4 bases, the J end by 2 bases, with 12 bases between. CDR3 residues: CASSRTGANYGYTF. Here the CDR3 DNA reads TGTGCCAGCAGCAGAACAGGAGCCAACTATGGCTACACCTTC.

This clone turned up a few times. This rearrangement joins TRBV14 to TRBJ1-2; D is unresolved. Germline CDR1 reads SGHDN; CDR2 reads FVKESK. V lost 4 bases to trimming and J lost 6 bases, with 15 bases between them. The length of the CDR3 is 14 residues. The CDR3 protein is CASSRDKWADGYTF. CDR3 DNA sequence: TGTGCCAGCAGCCGAGACAAGTGGGCTGATGGCTACACCTTC.

The rearrangement links TRBV6-4 to TRBJ1-6; 8 bases match TRBD1. V lost 6 bases, J lost 10 bases, and 11 bases stayed unmatched. Germline V CDR1 and CDR2: MRHNA, SNTAGT. The CDR3 is 15 amino acids. In DNA form, the CDR3 reads TGTGCCAGCAGGGAAGGACAGGGTCGATACTCACCCCTCCACTTT. Translated: CASREGQGRYSPLHF.

This chain connects TRBV5-1 to TRBJ1-1; maybe TRBD1 (6 bases). The CDR3 consists of 15 residues. Germline CDR1 reads SGHRS; CDR2 reads YFSETQ. V was cut by 4 bases and J by 3 bases, with 16 bases left in between. The CDR3 protein is CASSTDGAGDTEAFF. The CDR3 DNA reads as TGCGCCAGCAGCACAGATGGGGCAGGGGACACTGAAGCTTTCTTT.

Only one count was recorded for this clone. Other DNA sequences from this sample encode an identical CDR3 as well. The J gene is TRBJ1-1, the V gene TRBV5-1; D is undetermined. Trimming pared 5 bases from V and 1 base from J, leaving 6 bases between. The CDR3 runs to 12 residues. Germline values: CDR1 SGHRS, CDR2 YFSETQ. CDR3 sequence: CASRPGNTEAFF. The CDR3 DNA reads as TGCGCCAGCAGGCCAGGGAACACTGAAGCTTTCTTT.

This clone was recorded once. The rearrangement links TRBV7-3 to TRBJ2-6, with D possibly matching TRBD2 (6 bases). The length of the CDR3 is 18 residues. The germline V gene encodes CDR1 SGHTA and CDR2 FQGTGA. Trimming shortened V by 4 bases and J by 3 bases, and 19 bases separated the two germline ends. This CDR3 is CASSSVGAGRGGANVLTF. The CDR3 bases are TGTGCCAGCAGCTCCGTGGGTGCGGGGAGAGGTGGGGCCAACGTCCTGACTTTC.

The chain is built from TRBV4-1 and TRBJ1-2; 8 nucleotides align to TRBD1. V gave up 4 bases and J gave up 1 base; unmatched junction bases: 8. This CDR3 has 16 amino acids. Germline CDR1 is MGHRA and CDR2 is YSYEKL. The CDR3 nucleotides read TGCGCCAGCAGCCTCGCCGGGACAGGCCTTAACTATGGCTACACCTTC. Residues: CASSLAGTGLNYGYTF.

The V gene is TRBV29-1, the J gene TRBJ2-2; 8 nucleotides match TRBD2. The CDR3 length is 13 residues. Trimming at V came to 1 base and at J to 6 bases, leaving 1 base not matched to a gene. Germline V gives CDR1 SQVTM, CDR2 ANQGSEA. In DNA form, the CDR3 reads TGCAGCGTTGAAGCGGGGGGGGCCGGGGAGCTGTTTTTT. Translation: CSVEAGGAGELFF.

The CDR3, as DNA: TGTGCCAGCAGCTTACTACGTTCTCCGAATTCACCCCTCCACTTT. Its translation: CASSLLRSPNSPLHF. The chain recombines TRBV7-9 with TRBJ1-6; no firm D call. CDR1 SEHNR and CDR2 FQNEAQ come from the germline V gene (reference sequence). The V end lost 2 bases, the J end lost 7 bases, and 12 bases lay between the germline ends. CDR3 length: 15 amino acids.

This sequence joins TRBV13 and TRBJ2-2, with TRBD1 identical over 9 bases. J lost 4 bases, V lost 8 bases, and 8 bases had no gene match. The CDR3 covers 15 residues. Germline loops: CDR1 PRHDT, CDR2 FYEKMQ (reference sequence). Here the CDR3 reads CASGTGTGFTGELFF. Here the CDR3 DNA reads TGTGCCAGCGGAACCGGGACAGGGTTCACCGGGGAGCTGTTTTTT.

The CDR3 DNA is TGTGCCAGCAGCCAAAGACAGCAGAACACTGAAGCTTTCTTT. Translating gives CASSQRQQNTEAFF. This chain connects TRBV3-1 (or the pseudogene TRBV3-2) to TRBJ1-1, with D possibly being TRBD1 (5 bases). Trimming stripped 2 bases from V and 1 base from J, with 8 bases between. This CDR3 contains 14 residues. CDR1 is LGHDT, CDR2 YNNKEL, per germline (reference sequence).

The rearrangement links TRBV28 to TRBJ1-5, with D perhaps TRBD1 (6 bases). CDR1 is MDHEN, CDR2 SYDVKM, per germline. V was shortened by 1 base and J by 7 bases, with 8 bases between the two germline ends. This CDR3 is 13 amino acids long. The CDR3 loop reads CASSLFGGQPQHF. DNA for the CDR3: TGTGCCAGCAGTTTATTTGGGGGCCAGCCCCAGCATTTT.

This rearrangement joins TRBV18 to TRBJ1-2, with 9 bases lining up with TRBD1. J was trimmed by 14 bases and V by 3 bases; bases with no gene match: 4. Germline CDR1 is KGHSH and CDR2 is LQKENI. This CDR3 spans 11 amino acids. For the CDR3, the DNA is TGTGCCAGCTCACCGGACAGGGGAAAAACCTTC. Amino acid sequence: CASSPDRGKTF.

In the case of this clone: At one end, the junction sequence differs from germline, possibly due to a read error. This rearrangement joins TRBV19 to TRBJ1-2; D is possibly TRBD1 (6 bases). CDR1 is LNHDA, CDR2 SQIVND, per germline (reference sequence). This CDR3 comprises 15 residues. The CDR3 loop reads CASSIVGQSKYGYTF. The CDR3 coding sequence is TGTGCCAGTAGTATCGTTGGACAGTCTAAATATGGCTACACCTTC.

The genes are TRBV6-6 and TRBJ1-2; D not certain. CDR3 length equals 13 residues. The germline V gene has CDR1 MNHNY and CDR2 SVGAGI (reference sequence). V shed 2 bases and J shed 4 bases, with 8 bases lying between them. The CDR3 reads CASSYLGTYGYTF. CDR3 in DNA: TGTGCCAGCAGTTACCTGGGCACCTATGGCTACACCTTC.